These 13 T cell receptor beta chains came from one sample sequenced in a study of regulatory T cells in long-lasting Graves disease. Investigators prepared the TCR beta libraries by applying iRepertoire HTBI primers and Arm-PCR of CDR3 regions. TCRdb fed the multiplex PCR reads into MiXCR, producing one record per CDR3 protein. Seen here are approximately 270,000 distinct CDR3 sequences, around 19% observed once, and the top ten hold 12% to 15%. Time point specified: newly diagnosed GD, antithyroid drugs for less than 3 months. TCR sequences were obtained from RNA taken from PBMCs. These data also formed part of another study, on T cells in Graves' hyperthyroidism and ophthalmopathy.

The sample was peripheral blood mononuclear cells (PBMCs), taken at new diagnosis, from a patient treated with antithyroid drugs. The origin of the receptors is a woman younger than 45 with Graves disease.

About this clonotype: It is likely a read error: a sequence one base away is far more abundant. The V and J genes are TRBV2 and TRBJ2-1, with TRBD1 identical over 9 bases. Germline CDR1 and CDR2: SNHLY and FYNNEI. The V and J ends lost 1 base and 10 bases, in that order; junction bases with no gene match: 5. This CDR3 region has 14 residues. CDR3 DNA: TGTGCCAGCAGTGAAGGACAGGGGGTCCACGAGCAGTTCTTC. This translates into CASSEGQGVHEQFF. The full variable domain, rest sourced from reference TRBV2 and TRBJ2-1, is EPEVTQTPSHQVTQMGQEVILRCVPISNHLYFYWYRQILGQKVEFLVSFYNNEISEKSEIFDDQFSVERPDGSNFTLKIRSTKLEDSAMYFCASSEGQGVHEQFFGPGTRLTVL.

The chain is built from TRBV5-1 and TRBJ2-5; D possibly matches TRBD1 or TRBD2 (5 bases each). CDR3 length: 13 residues. CDR1 and CDR2 from the germline V gene are SGHRS and YFSETQ. The V end lost 0 bases, the J end lost 5 bases, and 8 bases lay between the germline ends. CDR3 nucleotides: TGCGCCAGCAGCTTGGAATGGGGGGAGACCCAGTACTTC. This encodes CASSLEWGETQYF.

This clonotype showed up just a few times. The chain uses TRBV5-6 and TRBJ2-5, with D perhaps TRBD1 (5 bases). The CDR3 runs to 15 residues. V lost 1 base and J lost 2, with 12 bases in between. In germline, CDR1 is SGHDT, CDR2 YYEEEE. The CDR3 DNA reads TGTGCCAGCAGCTTGAGGTTGACAGCTCAAGAGACCCAGTACTTC. Translated: CASSLRLTAQETQYF.

This clonotype was detected many times. V and J are TRBV3-1 and TRBJ2-1, with TRBD2 identical over 9 bases. The CDR3 extends over 15 amino acids. Trimming at V came to 4 bases and at J to 5 bases, leaving 6 bases not matched to a gene. CDR1 is LGHDT and CDR2 is YNNKEL in the germline V gene (reference sequence). CDR3: CASSRGGVVDNEQFF. CDR3 nucleotides: TGTGCCAGCAGCCGCGGGGGGGTAGTTGACAATGAGCAGTTCTTC.

The sample holds many counts of this clonotype. The chain uses TRBV19 and TRBJ2-6, with no clear D. The CDR3 length is 12 residues. Germline lookup yields CDR1 LNHDA and CDR2 SQIVND (reference sequence). V was cut by 5 bases and J by 9 bases, with 8 bases left in between. The CDR3 reads CASSVWDNVLTF. The CDR3 coding sequence is TGTGCCAGTAGTGTCTGGGACAACGTCCTGACTTTC.

Of note for this clonotype: Being one base from a much bigger clone, this may be a read error. The V call is TRBV6-2 or TRBV6-3, the J call TRBJ2-1, with D unresolved. Germline CDR1 MNHEY, CDR2 SVGEGT. The CDR3 has 14 residues. CDR3 DNA sequence: TGTGCCAGCAGTTACTCGTCCTCCTACAATGGGCAGTTCTTC. It is translated as CASSYSSSYNGQFF.

Many counts were recorded for this clonotype. This chain connects TRBV25-1 to TRBJ1-1; D ambiguous. Trimming cost V 1 base and J 0 bases, with 9 bases left between them. Per germline, CDR1 MGHDK and CDR2 SYGVNS. This CDR3 is built from 15 residues. The CDR3 spells CASSELGQMNTEAFF. The DNA of the CDR3 is TGTGCCAGCAGTGAATTAGGGCAAATGAACACTGAAGCTTTCTTT.

In the case of this clonotype: One base away lies a much larger clone, so this may be a sequencing read error. Likely a read error: the CDR3 ends without its conserved phenylalanine or tryptophan. The DNA is left out, because the CDR3 cannot be placed on it with certainty; the CDR3 is given as TCRdb lists it. The chain links TRBV3-1 to TRBJ2-3. The CDR3 spans 14 residues, counting both ends. Germline V lookup: CDR1 LGHDT, CDR2 YNNKEL (reference sequence). The CDR3 region is CASSQDEQTYGQYV.

This clonotype was found many times. The chain's CDR3 is CASSPGMSGAWQPQHF. The CDR3 DNA is TGCGCCAGCAGCCCGGGAATGTCAGGGGCATGGCAGCCCCAGCATTTT. The V gene is TRBV5-1, the J gene TRBJ1-5, with D tentatively TRBD1 (6 bases). CDR1 and CDR2 (germline): SGHRS, YFSETQ. The V gene lost 4 bases and the J gene lost 7 bases, with 21 bases spanning the gap. The CDR3 has 16 residues. Complete variable domain (other parts from reference TRBV5-1 and TRBJ1-5): KAGVTQTPRYLIKTRGQQVTLSCSPISGHRSVSWYQQTPGQGLQFLFEYFSETQRNKGNFPGRFSGRQFSNSRSEMNVSTLELGDSALYLCASSPGMSGAWQPQHFGDGTRLSIL.

In its sample, this clonotype was seen many times. The chain recombines TRBV2 with TRBJ2-2, with TRBD2 as a possible D gene (5 bases). The CDR3 is 16 residues long. Germline V gene sequence: CDR1 SNHLY, CDR2 FYNNEI. Trimming took off 7 bases at V and 3 bases at J, with 18 bases between the two ends. CDR3 protein: CASTDFLHIDTGELFF. In nucleotides, the CDR3 is TGTGCCAGCACGGACTTCCTCCACATAGACACCGGGGAGCTGTTTTTT.

The sample holds many counts of this clonotype. The rearrangement links TRBV7-9 to TRBJ2-5; 8 nucleotides agree with TRBD2. Germline lookup yields CDR1 SEHNR and CDR2 FQNEAQ (reference sequence). After removal of 4 bases from V and 5 bases from J, the junction contained 15 bases not matched to a gene. The CDR3 runs to 17 residues. The CDR3 sequence is CASSWGLVRGGPETQYF. The CDR3, as DNA: TGTGCCAGCAGCTGGGGATTGGTCCGGGGGGGCCCTGAGACCCAGTACTTC.

J is TRBJ2-3 and V is TRBV5-1; the D gene is possibly TRBD2 (6 bases). Per the germline V gene, CDR1 is SGHRS and CDR2 is YFSETQ. Trimming removed 0 bases from V and 4 bases from J, with 12 bases in between. The CDR3 contains 15 residues. In DNA form, the CDR3 reads TGCGCCAGCAGCTTGGTAGCGGAGGCGGCAGATACGCAGTATTTT. Residues: CASSLVAEAADTQYF.

This clonotype was seen at least ten times. The chain recombines TRBV11-2 with TRBJ1-6, with unresolved D. V lost 3 bases and J 0 bases, leaving 12 bases between the germline ends. The CDR3 contains 17 residues. The germline gives CDR1 SGHAT, CDR2 FQNNGV. The DNA of the CDR3 is TGTGCCAGCAGCTTTTTTACATCCAGCTCCTATAATTCACCCCTCCACTTT. Its protein is CASSFFTSSSYNSPLHF.